This T cell receptor (beta chain) was observed in a study of T cell repertoires in cytomegalovirus infection. Study context: Both CMV infection and a matching HLA type were indicated by public TCR beta signatures. Study results and limitations: HLA-C-restricted, CMV-specific TCR beta clonotypes were dominant ex vivo. People with CMV and the relevant HLA were identified by cumulative public TCR beta family frequency.

From the reads, TCRdb called clonotypes with MiXCR, one entry per CDR3 protein. The data contain fewer than 250,000 distinct CDR3 sequences, 10% to 15% of them singletons. V lost 3 bases and J 5 bases, leaving 5 bases between the germline ends. The CDR3 is 12 residues long. Germline V gene lookup returns CDR1 SGHAT and CDR2 FQNNGV. On this clonotype itself: The target antigen is unknown.

The TCR comes from a human donor in good health (CMV status not recorded). Some clones in this sample may be carry-over from other donors' samples. The V call is TRBV11-2, the J call TRBJ1-5; D is uncertain. The sample consisted of PBMCs. The CDR3 nucleotides are TGTGCCAGCAGCTTCCTAGATCAGCCCCAGCATTTT. Residues: CASSFLDQPQHF.